These 2 T cell receptor beta chains share one sample of origin, sequenced in a study of Ad26.COV2.S vaccination and SARS-CoV-2 variants. Stated treatment: 15 to 20 received Ad26.COV2.S at low or high dose, single or two shots; 5 received placebo; per-sample allocation not given. Sampling happened 63 days after the first vaccine or placebo injection. Assay: immunoSEQ multiplex PCR; the TCRdb copy retains only in-frame clones and omits some. The sample lists 450,000 to 550,000 clones, 80% to 90% occurring once. The specimen was peripheral blood, collected in a trial of Ad26.COV2.S vaccine versus placebo. These receptors were obtained from a person aged 18-65 years who received the Ad26.COV2.S COVID-19 vaccine or a placebo.

The chain couples TRBV4-2 to TRBJ2-7, with D maybe TRBD1 (6 bases). The germline gives CDR1 LGHNA, CDR2 YNFKEQ. This CDR3 comprises 15 residues. The V and J ends lost 0 bases and 0 bases respectively, with 9 bases between them. The CDR3 bases are TGTGCCAGCAGCCAAGACAGGGGTCACTCCTACGAGCAGTACTTC. This sequence encodes CASSQDRGHSYEQYF.

This clone appeared a few times. The chain carries TRBV2 and TRBJ2-2, with D perhaps matching TRBD1 or TRBD2 (5 bases each). The CDR3 sequence is 14 residues long. Trimming pared 4 bases from V and 2 bases from J, leaving 8 bases between. The germline V gene has CDR1 SNHLY and CDR2 FYNNEI. For the CDR3, the DNA is TGTGCCAGCAGTGGGGACGGAAACACCGGGGAGCTGTTTTTT. As protein: CASSGDGNTGELFF.